This T cell receptor (beta chain) stems from a study of T cell responses to AZD1222 COVID-19 vaccine. As for the study in general: Pooled in the analysis were second doses at about 4 or about 12 weeks.

The CDR3 is 12 amino acids. The germline V and J ends were trimmed by 5 bases and 7 bases, with 11 bases remaining between them. CDR1 and CDR2 from the germline V gene are LNHDA and SQIVND (reference sequence). Produced via immunoSEQ multiplex PCR; TCRdb's table is partial and in-frame only. The table has about 120,000 clones, about 88% seen once. Sequencing was performed on peripheral blood, taken on day 0 of AZD1222 vaccination. This chain uses TRBV19 with TRBJ1-1; D remains ambiguous. The receptor was derived from an adult in good health. The CDR3 is CASSAIGGEAFF. CDR3 nucleotides: TGTGCCAGTAGTGCCATAGGTGGTGAAGCTTTCTTT.